Here is one T cell receptor beta chain with its context. Different DNA sequences within this sample yield the same CDR3. The data derive from a study of blood T cell repertoires in COVID-19. The method was immunoSEQ multiplex PCR; TCRdb's version includes in-frame clones alone and lacks a portion of them. The table has 150,000 or so clones, roughly 81% seen once; the top ten hold under 6%. V was clipped by 0 bases and J by 1 base, with 4 bases between them. This CDR3 spans 13 amino acids. The germline gives CDR1 SGHRS, CDR2 YFSETQ. The rearrangement joins TRBV5-1 to TRBJ1-2; unclear D gene. The sequenced sample consisted of peripheral blood. The TCR was taken from a woman between 50 and 59 years old with COVID-19, enrolled during active disease. The CDR3 DNA sequence: TGCGCCAGCAGCTTGGCCAGTAACTATGGCTACACCTTC. This translates into CASSLASNYGYTF. Supplemented by reference TRBV5-1 and TRBJ1-2, the full variable domain reads KAGVTQTPRYLIKTRGQQVTLSCSPISGHRSVSWYQQTPGQGLQFLFEYFSETQRNKGNFPGRFSGRQFSNSRSEMNVSTLELGDSALYLCASSLASNYGYTFGSGTRLTVV.